This T cell receptor (beta chain) came from a study of T cell responses to AZD1222 COVID-19 vaccine. Germline V CDR1 and CDR2: WNHNN, SYGVQD (reference sequence). The CDR3 has 20 amino acids. The junction had 17 bases not matched to a gene; V was cut back by 2 bases and J by 0 bases. TCRdb keeps only in-frame clones here, not all; method: immunoSEQ multiplex PCR. The sample has about 160,000 clones, roughly nine tenths seen once. The rearrangement links TRBV10-1 to TRBJ2-7, with TRBD1 matching over 9 bases. The clonotype originates from an adult in good health. The sequencing here drew on peripheral blood, taken on day 0 of AZD1222 vaccination. Here the CDR3 DNA reads TGCGCCAGCAGTGAGGGCACCTTAGGGCCTGGGACAGGGAGCTCCTACGAGCAGTACTTC. It is translated as CASSEGTLGPGTGSSYEQYF.